This TCR beta chain derives from a study of T cell clones after liver transplantation. Study as a whole: TCRbeta sequencing after a pre-transplant mixed lymphocyte reaction identified graft-donor-reactive clones, later tracked in post-transplant blood.

Profiling relied on immunoSEQ multiplex PCR, and the TCRdb table lists in-frame clones only, not all of them. The table lists roughly 55,000 clones, approximately 84% of them singletons. This receptor was taken from a human donor who received a liver transplant. The sequenced sample was CD4+ T cells from blood, obtained before liver transplant.

The CDR3 reads CASSIGGTQYF. The CDR3 DNA is TGCGCCAGCAGCATAGGGGGGACCCAGTACTTC. This chain connects TRBV5-1 to TRBJ2-5, with D possibly matching TRBD1 (6 bases). Germline V gene data show CDR1 as SGHRS and CDR2 as YFSETQ. This CDR3 has 11 residues. Trimming took off 4 bases at V and 7 bases at J, with 8 bases between the two ends.